This entry describes one TCR beta chain. The record originates from a study of blood T cell repertoires in COVID-19. Whole-study context: The study drew acute and convalescent COVID-19 samples from the United States, Italy and Spain.

The protocol was immunoSEQ multiplex PCR, while the TCRdb copy is restricted to in-frame clones and leaves out a portion. This sample has about 59,000 clones, with 79% found just once. Per the germline V gene, CDR1 is MDHEN and CDR2 is SYDVKM. The CDR3 runs 14 residues. V lost 2 bases to trimming and J lost 5 bases, with 12 bases between them. This chain uses TRBV28 with TRBJ2-5; the D gene is possibly TRBD2 (6 bases). Sequencing was done on a sample of peripheral blood. This TCR was recovered from a man aged 60-69 years with acute or convalescent COVID-19. CDR3 nucleotides: TGTGCCAGCAGTTTAGCGGGGTTAACTGAGACCCAGTACTTC. Translation gives CASSLAGLTETQYF.